This T cell receptor (beta chain) was sequenced in a study of T cell responses to AZD1222 COVID-19 vaccine. Study-wide results and caveats: At baseline, just a handful of AZD1222 recipients tested seropositive. Repertoires in all cases were sampled only once the peak T cell response had passed. Clonal diversity was possibly underestimated, and white British individuals and females predominated among donors.

Investigators merged groups given second doses at roughly 4 or roughly 12 weeks. Germline loops: CDR1 LNHDA, CDR2 SQIVND (reference sequence). J lost 2 bases, V lost 6 bases, and 3 bases had no gene match. The CDR3 sequence is 14 residues long. TCRdb keeps only in-frame clones here, not all; method: immunoSEQ multiplex PCR. This table has about 59,000 clones, roughly 87% appearing once. In the case of this clone: As yet, its antigen is unknown.

The clonotype originates from an adult who received the AZD1222 COVID-19 vaccine. The chain carries TRBV19 and TRBJ2-3; 9 positions match TRBD1. The sample in question was peripheral blood, obtained 28 days after the second AZD1222 dose. CDR3: CASRGQGPTDTQYF. The CDR3 DNA sequence: TGTGCCAGTAGGGGACAGGGACCCACAGATACGCAGTATTTT.